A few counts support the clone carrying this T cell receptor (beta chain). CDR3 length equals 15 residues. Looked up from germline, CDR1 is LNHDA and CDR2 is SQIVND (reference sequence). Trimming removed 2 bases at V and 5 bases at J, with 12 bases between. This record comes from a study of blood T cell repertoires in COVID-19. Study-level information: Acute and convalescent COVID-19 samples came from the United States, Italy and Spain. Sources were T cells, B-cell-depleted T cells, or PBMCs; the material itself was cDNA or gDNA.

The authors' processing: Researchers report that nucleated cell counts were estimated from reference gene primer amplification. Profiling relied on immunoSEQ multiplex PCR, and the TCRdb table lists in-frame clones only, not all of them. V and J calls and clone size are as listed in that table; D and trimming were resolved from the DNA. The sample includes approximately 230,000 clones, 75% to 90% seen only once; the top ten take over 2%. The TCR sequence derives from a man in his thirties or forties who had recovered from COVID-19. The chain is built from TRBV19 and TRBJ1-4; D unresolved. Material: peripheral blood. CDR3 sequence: CASSIRGPGNEKLFF. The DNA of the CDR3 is TGTGCCAGTAGTATAAGAGGCCCTGGGAATGAAAAACTGTTTTTT.